The TCR beta chain described here comes from a study of T-cell reconstitution after alpha-beta-depleted transplantation in children. The CDR3 covers 12 residues. Germline lookup yields CDR1 ENHRY and CDR2 SYGVKD. V lost 8 bases and J lost 3; bases outside the gene matches: 4. The TCRbeta library incorporated unique molecular identifiers. TCRdb processed the PCR reads anew with MiXCR; each CDR3 protein has one entry. The table includes around 400,000 distinct CDR3 sequences, roughly 11% detected once. The sequencing used PBMCs from the stem cell graft donor, collected from the stem cell graft. This TCR was recovered from a human donor who donated a stem cell graft to a child with acute myeloid leukemia. The chain is built from TRBV10-3 and TRBJ2-7, with 7 nucleotides matching TRBD2. Here the CDR3 DNA reads TGTGCCATCGGGGGGGGAGGCTACGAGCAGTACGTC. It is translated as CAIGGGGYEQYV.